What follows describes a single T cell receptor (beta chain). The target antigen is unknown. The assay was immunoSEQ multiplex PCR, and TCRdb's table has in-frame clones only and misses some. The table records about 90,000 clones, over 75% of them present only once. This sample was taken from a study of T cell responses to AZD1222 COVID-19 vaccine. Overall study findings and caveats: With two AZD1222 doses given, Spike-specific TCR breadth and depth both rose. Repertoires were obtained only post-peak T cell response. Clonal diversity was possibly underestimated; the donors were predominantly white British and more often female. Spike regions recognized by vaccine-associated CD4 TCRs spanned the protein, led by 160-218 and 743-854.

J lost 7 bases, V lost 6 bases, and 15 bases had no gene match. In germline, CDR1 is ENHRY, CDR2 SYGVKD. The CDR3 spans 15 residues. This receptor was obtained from an adult who received the AZD1222 COVID-19 vaccine. This material consisted of peripheral blood, taken 28 days after the second AZD1222 dose. The rearrangement uses TRBV10-3 and TRBJ2-7, with 7 bases lining up with TRBD1. The CDR3 here is CAIRDPGQTSWEQYF. Here the CDR3 DNA reads TGTGCCATCAGGGATCCGGGACAGACGAGCTGGGAGCAGTACTTC.